One and the same sample provided the 27 T cell receptor beta chains below, sequenced in a study of Ad26.COV2.S vaccination and SARS-CoV-2 variants. Measured with immunoSEQ multiplex PCR; TCRdb has only the in-frame clones, and not every one. The sample includes around 350,000 clones, around 90% of them seen just once. The input for sequencing was peripheral blood, taken after recovery from COVID-19. These receptors were taken from a human donor who had recovered from COVID-19.

To note about this clone: Other DNA sequences in the sample encode the same CDR3. The chain is built from TRBV12-3 or TRBV12-4 and TRBJ2-7; D unresolved. V dropped 2 bases and J dropped 2 bases, with 7 bases sitting between them. The CDR3 runs 13 residues. The CDR3 region has the DNA TGTGCCAGCAGTTTACGGCAGACCTACGAGCAGTACTTC. This sequence encodes CASSLRQTYEQYF.

The chain couples TRBV6-2 or TRBV6-3 to TRBJ2-5, with 10 bases fitting TRBD2. This CDR3 is built from 19 residues. The V and J ends lost 4 bases and 7 bases, in that order; junction bases with no gene match: 21. The germline gives CDR1 MNHEY, CDR2 SVGEGT. In nucleotides, the CDR3 is TGTGCCAGCAGTTTCCAAATAGCGGGGGGCCCCCTCCGAGCCGGGACCCAGTACTTC. The encoded protein is CASSFQIAGGPLRAGTQYF.

The V call is TRBV27, the J call TRBJ2-5; 8 bases line up with TRBD1. The germline gives CDR1 MNHEY, CDR2 SMNVEV (reference sequence). V gave up 5 bases and J gave up 1 base; unmatched junction bases: 9. The CDR3 length is 16 residues. As DNA, the CDR3 is TGTGCCAGCAGTCCAGCGGACAGGGTAACCCAAGAGACCCAGTACTTC. Translation: CASSPADRVTQETQYF.

The genes are TRBV7-2 and TRBJ2-2; D unresolved. V lost 5 bases, J lost 6 bases, and 16 bases lay in between. This CDR3 comprises 15 residues. Germline V gene data show CDR1 as SGHTA and CDR2 as FQGNSA. CDR3 residues: CASSALPGWAGELFF. The CDR3 DNA is TGTGCCAGCAGCGCACTTCCTGGGTGGGCCGGGGAGCTGTTTTTT. Looking up the rest from reference TRBV7-2 and TRBJ2-2 gives the full variable domain: GAGVSQSPSNKVTEKGKDVELRCDPISGHTALYWYRQSLGQGLEFLIYFQGNSAPDKSGLPSDRFSAERTGGSVSTLTIQRTQQEDSAVYLCASSALPGWAGELFFGEGSRLTVL.

CDR3 DNA sequence: TGTGCCAGCAGCCAGAGGGACCGCACAGATACGCAGTATTTT. It codes for CASSQRDRTDTQYF. The chain carries TRBV3-1 (or the pseudogene TRBV3-2) and TRBJ2-3; D tentatively reads TRBD1 or TRBD2 (5 bases each). Per germline, CDR1 LGHDT and CDR2 YNNKEL (reference sequence). The CDR3 has 14 amino acids. Trimming removed 3 bases at V and 1 base at J, with 8 bases between.

The genes are TRBV28 and TRBJ2-5; 11 nucleotides match TRBD1. Germline V CDR1 and CDR2: MDHEN, SYDVKM. Trimming removed 3 bases from V and 5 bases from J; junction bases left unmatched: 5. This CDR3 is built from 15 residues. The CDR3 DNA is TGTGCCAGCAGTTTGGGACAGGGGGTGGGGGAGACCCAGTACTTC. Its protein product is CASSLGQGVGETQYF.

V and J are TRBV5-1 and TRBJ1-5; 7 positions match TRBD1. This CDR3 contains 14 residues. V was clipped by 4 bases and J by 7 bases; unmatched bases: 8. Germline CDR1 and CDR2: SGHRS and YFSETQ. Written as DNA, the CDR3 is TGCGCCAGCAGCCTAGGGACAGAAGGGCAGCCCCAGCATTTT. Its protein product is CASSLGTEGQPQHF.

The rearrangement uses TRBV10-3 and TRBJ1-1; 8 nucleotides line up with TRBD1. Germline V gives CDR1 ENHRY, CDR2 SYGVKD. The V and J ends lost 4 bases and 4 bases, in that order; junction bases with no gene match: 8. CDR3 length: 15 amino acids. Written as DNA, the CDR3 is TGTGCCATCAGTGTTTTGACAGGGGCGGGCACTGAAGCTTTCTTT. Encoded protein: CAISVLTGAGTEAFF.

This chain uses TRBV6-6 with TRBJ2-7; 7 bases fit TRBD1. The CDR3 loop spans 15 amino acids. After removal of 5 bases from V and 2 bases from J, the junction contained 9 bases not matched to a gene. CDR1 is MNHNY and CDR2 is SVGAGI in the germline V gene (reference sequence). As DNA, the CDR3 is TGTGCCAGCAGTCGTACAGGGGCCAACACCTACGAGCAGTACTTC. The encoded protein is CASSRTGANTYEQYF.

The V call is TRBV6-5, the J call TRBJ2-2, with D unresolved. Germline CDR1 MNHEY, CDR2 SVGAGI. CDR3 length: 14 residues. Trimming removed 7 bases at V and 2 bases at J, with 11 bases between. The CDR3 spells CASTYDFNTGELFF. The CDR3 DNA reads TGTGCCAGCACCTACGATTTTAACACCGGGGAGCTGTTTTTT.

The rearrangement links TRBV25-1 to TRBJ2-6, with D possibly TRBD2 on 5 matching bases. This CDR3 is 16 amino acids long. CDR1 and CDR2 from the germline V gene are MGHDK and SYGVNS. With 5 bases removed from V and 2 bases from J, the gap between germline ends came to 13 bases. Written as DNA, the CDR3 is TGTGCCAGCAGTCACGAGCCCGGGACTGGGGCCAACGTCCTGACTTTC. It codes for CASSHEPGTGANVLTF. The whole variable domain, filled in from reference TRBV25-1 and TRBJ2-6, reads EADIYQTPRYLVIGTGKKITLECSQTMGHDKMYWYQQDPGMELHLIHYSYGVNSTEKGDLSSESTVSRIRTEHFPLTLESARPSHTSQYLCASSHEPGTGANVLTFGAGSRLTVL.

The chain combines TRBV15 with TRBJ2-1; 8 nucleotides match TRBD2. V shed 1 base and J 5 bases; nucleotides not matched to a gene: 7. Germline lookup yields CDR1 LNHNV and CDR2 YYDKDF (reference sequence). The CDR3 contains 16 residues. The CDR3 nucleotides read TGTGCCACCAGCAGAGGGCGGGGGGCCTTTGACAATGAGCAGTTCTTC. As protein: CATSRGRGAFDNEQFF.

The rearrangement uses TRBV5-6 and TRBJ1-5; D call uncertain. This CDR3 spans 14 amino acids. Germline V gene lookup returns CDR1 SGHDT and CDR2 YYEEEE. The V end lost 1 base, the J end lost 1 base, and 6 bases lay between the germline ends. CDR3 nucleotide sequence: TGTGCCAGCAGCTTGATGACAAGCAATCAGCCCCAGCATTTT. It yields the protein CASSLMTSNQPQHF.

This chain links TRBV13 with TRBJ1-2; possible D gene TRBD1, 6 bases. V lost 4 bases, J lost 4 bases, and 13 bases lay in between. This CDR3 has 14 residues. Germline V gene data show CDR1 as PRHDT and CDR2 as FYEKMQ (reference sequence). The CDR3, as DNA: TGTGCCAGCAGCTCAGGCAGGGGCACCTATGGCTACACCTTC. It codes for CASSSGRGTYGYTF. Looking up the rest from reference TRBV13 and TRBJ1-2 gives the full variable domain: AAGVIQSPRHLIKEKRETATLKCYPIPRHDTVYWYQQGPGQDPQFLISFYEKMQSDKGSIPDRFSAQQFSDYHSELNMSSLELGDSALYFCASSSGRGTYGYTFGSGTRLTVV.

The J gene is TRBJ2-7, the V gene TRBV6-5; 10 bases map to TRBD1. This CDR3 has 14 amino acids. Germline values: CDR1 MNHEY, CDR2 SVGAGI. Germline trimming cut 0 bases from V and 4 bases from J; bases unmatched to any gene: 0. CDR3 nucleotide sequence: TGTGCCAGCAGTTACTCGGACAGGGGGTACGAGCAGTACTTC. It encodes CASSYSDRGYEQYF.

This CDR3 reads CASSEPWATRTRGGLGSYEQYF. DNA of the CDR3: TGTGCCAGCAGTGAACCGTGGGCAACACGGACTCGGGGGGGCCTTGGCTCCTACGAGCAGTACTTC. This chain uses TRBV2 with TRBJ2-7; 8 nucleotides align to TRBD2. Germline lookup yields CDR1 SNHLY and CDR2 FYNNEI. The CDR3 loop spans 22 amino acids. V lost 2 bases to trimming and J lost 0 bases; unmatched junction nucleotides: 24.

The chain employs TRBV11-3 and TRBJ2-1, with TRBD2 identical over 9 bases. Per the germline V gene, CDR1 is SGHNT and CDR2 is YENEEA. This CDR3 region has 15 residues. J was trimmed by 11 bases and V by 4 bases; bases with no gene match: 12. CDR3 DNA sequence: TGTGCCAGCAGCTCAGGGAGCGGGGGGTTCCGCAAGCAGTTCTTC. It is translated as CASSSGSGGFRKQFF.

The rearrangement links TRBV28 to TRBJ2-5; maybe TRBD2 (6 bases). The germline V gene has CDR1 MDHEN and CDR2 SYDVKM. Trimming cost V 5 bases and J 6 bases, with 22 bases left between them. The CDR3 covers 16 residues. In nucleotides, the CDR3 is TGTGCCAGCAGTCCTCATCGGGGGACGGGGACGAAGACCCAGTACTTC. Translated, it gives CASSPHRGTGTKTQYF.

CDR3 sequence: CASSESWTGGTDTQYF. In DNA, the CDR3 is TGCGCCAGCAGTGAGTCTTGGACAGGGGGCACAGATACGCAGTATTTT. The chain links TRBV10-1 to TRBJ2-3, with 9 bases aligning to TRBD1. This CDR3 is 16 amino acids long. In germline, CDR1 is WNHNN, CDR2 SYGVQD (reference sequence). V was clipped by 0 bases and J by 1 base; unmatched bases: 2.

The V and J genes are TRBV5-1 and TRBJ1-4; D perhaps matches TRBD1 (5 bases). Trimming cost V 0 bases and J 7 bases, with 19 bases left between them. Germline V gene lookup returns CDR1 SGHRS and CDR2 YFSETQ. The CDR3 sequence is 17 residues long. The CDR3 is CASSLEDIAGEGEKLFF. Written as DNA, the CDR3 is TGCGCCAGCAGCTTGGAGGACATAGCCGGGGAGGGTGAAAAACTGTTTTTT. Using reference TRBV5-1 and TRBJ1-4 for the parts outside the CDR3, the full variable domain is KAGVTQTPRYLIKTRGQQVTLSCSPISGHRSVSWYQQTPGQGLQFLFEYFSETQRNKGNFPGRFSGRQFSNSRSEMNVSTLELGDSALYLCASSLEDIAGEGEKLFFGSGTQLSVL.

The chain employs TRBV5-6 and TRBJ1-1, with D possibly TRBD1 on 5 matching bases. CDR1 and CDR2 from the germline V gene are SGHDT and YYEEEE. This CDR3 contains 15 residues. V lost 0 bases, J lost 0 bases, and 9 bases lay in between. As DNA, the CDR3 is TGTGCCAGCAGCTTGGCTGGGGGGTTGAACACTGAAGCTTTCTTT. Protein sequence: CASSLAGGLNTEAFF.

V is TRBV19 and J is TRBJ2-3; D is ambiguous. The germline CDR1 and CDR2 sequences are LNHDA and SQIVND (reference sequence). The V end was cut by 3 bases, the J end by 2 bases, with 9 bases between. This CDR3 has 14 amino acids. The CDR3 reads CASSISVSTDTQYF. The CDR3 DNA reads TGTGCCAGTAGTATCTCCGTCTCCACAGATACGCAGTATTTT.

This chain connects TRBV10-3 to TRBJ1-3, with D unclear. The CDR3 extends over 14 amino acids. Trimming shortened V by 6 bases and J by 0 bases, and 9 bases separated the two germline ends. Germline lookup yields CDR1 ENHRY and CDR2 SYGVKD. The CDR3 spells CAIRDRNSGNTIYF. The CDR3 DNA follows: TGTGCCATCAGGGACCGGAACTCTGGAAACACCATATATTTT.

The CDR3 loop is CASSPIRNTIYF. The CDR3 DNA reads TGTGCCAGCAGTCCAATCAGAAACACCATATATTTT. J is TRBJ1-3 and V is TRBV12-3 or TRBV12-4; D is unclear. This CDR3 has 12 residues. Deletions cut 5 bases from V and 5 bases from J, with 7 bases between.

The chain is built from TRBV6-5 and TRBJ1-2; possibly TRBD1 for D (5 bases). V was clipped by 5 bases and J by 2 bases, with 9 bases between them. The CDR3 contains 13 residues. CDR1 is MNHEY, CDR2 SVGAGI, per germline. The CDR3 DNA reads TGTGCCAGCAGTACAGGACTGAACTATGGCTACACCTTC. Protein sequence: CASSTGLNYGYTF.

The chain couples TRBV24-1 to TRBJ1-1; 10 bases align to TRBD1. CDR1 and CDR2 from the germline V gene are KGHDR and SFDVKD. V shed 7 bases, J shed 1 base, and the junction held 2 bases outside the gene matches. This CDR3 is built from 14 residues. The CDR3 DNA is TGTGCCACCAGGGGGACAGGGGAGAACACTGAAGCTTTCTTT. It specifies CATRGTGENTEAFF.

This chain connects TRBV6-5 to TRBJ1-1, with D uncertain. CDR1 and CDR2 (germline): MNHEY, SVGAGI. CDR3 length: 15 amino acids. With 3 bases removed from V and 4 bases from J, the gap between germline ends came to 15 bases. Here the CDR3 DNA reads TGTGCCAGCAGTTATAATGAGGGCCCTCTCACTGAAGCTTTCTTT. Protein product: CASSYNEGPLTEAFF.